Following are 27 T cell receptor beta chains from one sample sequenced in a study of T cells after yellow fever vaccination. TCRdb redid the calling of the 5' RACE reads with MiXCR, one entry per CDR3 protein. This sample has 500,000 to 650,000 distinct CDR3 sequences; around an eighth occur once, and the top ten carry 15%. The material sequenced was PBMCs, taken on the day of the yellow fever booster vaccination. The receptors here all came from a man aged 25-45 years who received the YFV17D yellow fever vaccine.

This clonotype was detected only a few times. V usage is TRBV30 and J usage is TRBJ1-4; D is perhaps TRBD1 (5 bases). The CDR3 sequence is 13 residues long. Germline V gives CDR1 GTSNPN, CDR2 SVGIG (reference sequence). Trimming took off 2 bases at V and 7 bases at J, with 11 bases between the two ends. Here the CDR3 DNA reads TGTGCCTGGAGTTCAGGGTTGAGTGAAAAACTGTTTTTT. It is translated as CAWSSGLSEKLFF.

The CDR3 is CASSLNQGAAYEQYF. As DNA, the CDR3 is TGCGCCAGCAGCTTGAACCAGGGGGCCGCCTACGAGCAGTACTTC. J is TRBJ2-7 and V is TRBV5-1; 8 positions agree with TRBD1. The CDR3 totals 15 residues. Germline CDR1 is SGHRS and CDR2 is YFSETQ. The V and J ends lost 1 base and 2 bases, in that order; junction bases with no gene match: 5.

The table lists this clonotype with many counts. The chain employs TRBV7-8 and TRBJ2-6, with unresolved D. In germline, CDR1 is SGHVS, CDR2 FQNEAQ. The ends were cut back, 6 bases at V and 2 bases at J, with 17 bases in the middle. This CDR3 is 17 amino acids long. The CDR3 DNA follows: TGTGCCAGCAGGAAAATTTCGAGAACCCCTGGGGCCAACGTCCTGACTTTC. It translates to CASRKISRTPGANVLTF. The whole variable domain, remainder taken from reference TRBV7-8 and TRBJ2-6, is GAGVSQSPRYKVAKRGQDVALRCDPISGHVSLFWYQQALGQGPEFLTYFQNEAQLDKSGLPSDRFFAERPEGSVSTLKIQRTQQEDSAVYLCASRKISRTPGANVLTFGAGSRLTVL.

This clonotype was observed a handful of times. The V call is TRBV28, the J call TRBJ2-7, with D maybe TRBD2 (5 bases). V dropped 5 bases and J dropped 3 bases, with 11 bases sitting between them. The germline gives CDR1 MDHEN, CDR2 SYDVKM. The CDR3 spans 13 residues. CDR3 region: CASSIATGYEQYF. CDR3 sequence (DNA): TGTGCCAGCAGTATAGCGACTGGCTACGAGCAGTACTTC.

The chain couples TRBV21-1 to TRBJ2-5. TRBV21-1 is assigned pseudogene status. The CDR3 has 14 amino acids. In DNA, the CDR3 is TGTGCCAGCAGCATACGGGGGTATCAAGAGACCCAGTACTTC. It codes for CASSIRGYQETQYF.

This clonotype was seen only a few times. J is TRBJ1-4 and V is TRBV5-1, with 8 bases that match TRBD1. The length of the CDR3 is 17 residues. The germline gives CDR1 SGHRS, CDR2 YFSETQ. The V gene end was trimmed by 2 bases and the J gene end by 8 bases; junction bases not matched to a gene: 14. The CDR3 reads CASSFGQGGSDVEKLFF. Written as DNA, the CDR3 is TGCGCCAGCAGCTTCGGACAGGGTGGCTCGGATGTGGAAAAACTGTTTTTT.

V gene TRBV5-1 combines with J gene TRBJ2-5, with D perhaps matching TRBD1 (5 bases). The length of the CDR3 is 16 residues. Trimming cost V 1 base and J 2 bases, with 15 bases left between them. Germline V gives CDR1 SGHRS, CDR2 YFSETQ. In nucleotides, the CDR3 is TGCGCCAGCAGCTTGATGCAGGGAAGCCCTCAAGAGACCCAGTACTTC. This encodes CASSLMQGSPQETQYF.

The J gene is TRBJ2-5, the V gene TRBV11-2; TRBD1 might be the D (8 bases). The CDR3 runs to 12 residues. CDR1 is SGHAT, CDR2 FQNNGV, per germline. V gave up 4 bases and J gave up 11 bases, with 14 bases separating them. The CDR3 region is CASSSNRGGQYF. The DNA for the CDR3 is TGTGCCAGCAGCTCCAACAGGGGGGGACAGTACTTC.

V is TRBV25-1 and J is TRBJ2-7; TRBD2 aligns across 13 bases. The germline gives CDR1 MGHDK, CDR2 SYGVNS. This CDR3 region has 16 residues. With V trimmed by 3 bases and J by 0 bases, 2 bases remained unmatched. The CDR3 reads CASSDWTSGSSYEQYF. The CDR3 bases are TGTGCCAGCAGTGATTGGACTAGCGGGAGCTCCTACGAGCAGTACTTC.

V is TRBV25-1 and J is TRBJ2-7, with TRBD1 matching 7 bases. This CDR3 comprises 12 residues. The germline V gene encodes CDR1 MGHDK and CDR2 SYGVNS. V shed 5 bases and J 6 bases; nucleotides not matched to a gene: 4. The CDR3: CASSPTGTEQYF. CDR3 coding DNA: TGTGCCAGCAGTCCGACAGGGACCGAGCAGTACTTC.

This clonotype was observed many times. At one end, the junction sequence differs from germline, possibly due to a read error. The rearrangement uses TRBV15 and TRBJ2-7, with a possible D match to TRBD1 (6 bases). The CDR3 is 12 residues long. CDR1 and CDR2 from the germline V gene are LNHNV and YYDKDF (reference sequence). CDR3: CATSRDRGQLHF. CDR3 DNA sequence: TGTGCCACCAGCAGAGATCGCGGACAGTTACACTTC. Together with reference TRBV15 and TRBJ2-7, the CDR3 gives the full variable domain: DAMVIQNPRYQVTQFGKPVTLSCSQTLNHNVMYWYQQKSSQAPKLLFHYYDKDFNNEADTPDNFQSRRPNTSFCFLDIRSPGLGDTAMYLCATSRDRGQLHFGPGTRLTVT.

This clonotype was observed many times. The V and J genes are TRBV5-1 and TRBJ1-2, with D tentatively TRBD1 (6 bases). Trimming shortened V by 0 bases and J by 0 bases, and 6 bases separated the two germline ends. Per germline, CDR1 SGHRS and CDR2 YFSETQ. The CDR3 loop spans 14 amino acids. In nucleotides, the CDR3 is TGCGCCAGCAGCTTGGACAGGGCTAACTATGGCTACACCTTC. Translating it yields CASSLDRANYGYTF.

This clonotype turned up a few times. This sequence joins TRBV4-3 and TRBJ1-5; possible D gene TRBD1, 5 bases. This CDR3 has 13 residues. Per the germline V gene, CDR1 is LGHNA and CDR2 is YSLEER. V gave up 1 base and J gave up 9 bases, with 10 bases separating them. The CDR3 bases are TGCGCCAGCAGCCAAGTTGGGGGGGGGCCCCAGCATTTT. It translates to CASSQVGGGPQHF.

This clonotype was found a few times. The chain employs TRBV10-3 and TRBJ1-1; D not certain. Germline-derived CDR1 and CDR2 are ENHRY and SYGVKD. This CDR3 is built from 15 residues. V was clipped by 0 bases and J by 7 bases, with 15 bases between them. The CDR3: CAISESSRPTIEAFF. The CDR3 nucleotides read TGTGCCATCAGTGAGTCGTCTCGGCCGACGATTGAAGCTTTCTTT.

The chain couples TRBV6-2 or TRBV6-3 to TRBJ2-4; TRBD1 or TRBD2 may be the D gene (7 bases each). V was trimmed by 7 bases and J by 2 bases, leaving 18 bases between them. From germline, CDR1 is MNHEY and CDR2 SVGEGT. The CDR3 sequence is 16 residues long. DNA for the CDR3: TGTGCCAGCACCCCGGTCAGGGGGGGGTCCAAAAACATTCAGTACTTC. It specifies CASTPVRGGSKNIQYF.

This clonotype appeared a few times. The chain links TRBV29-1 to TRBJ2-6; 8 positions match TRBD1. This CDR3 comprises 19 residues. The germline CDR1 and CDR2 sequences are SQVTM and ANQGSEA. V trimming: 7 bases; J trimming: 0 bases; junction bases outside the gene matches: 17. The CDR3 sequence is CSGAPGDRWSSSGANVLTF. CDR3 bases: TGCAGCGGCGCACCAGGGGACAGGTGGTCCTCCTCTGGGGCCAACGTCCTGACTTTC. Full variable domain (missing parts from reference TRBV29-1 and TRBJ2-6): SAVISQKPSRDICQRGTSLTIQCQVDSQVTMMFWYRQQPGQSLTLIATANQGSEATYESGFVIDKFPISRPNLTFSTLTVSNMSPEDSSIYLCSGAPGDRWSSSGANVLTFGAGSRLTVL.

J is TRBJ2-5 and V is TRBV5-6; D may be TRBD1 or TRBD2 (5 bases each). Germline CDR1 is SGHDT and CDR2 is YYEEEE. Trimming removed 2 bases from V and 2 bases from J, with 13 bases in between. The CDR3 spans 15 residues. The CDR3 is CASSFGTLRQETQYF. The DNA for the CDR3 is TGTGCCAGCAGCTTTGGGACCCTACGGCAAGAGACCCAGTACTTC. The entire variable domain, with the rest obtained from reference TRBV5-6 and TRBJ2-5, is as follows: DAGVTQSPTHLIKTRGQQVTLRCSPKSGHDTVSWYQQALGQGPQFIFQYYEEEERQRGNFPDRFSGHQFPNYSSELNVNALLLGDSALYLCASSFGTLRQETQYFGPGTRLLVL.

This chain connects TRBV6-5 to TRBJ1-5; TRBD1 aligns across 9 bases. The CDR3 loop spans 18 amino acids. Germline-derived CDR1 and CDR2 are MNHEY and SVGAGI. V lost 0 bases to trimming and J lost 2 bases; unmatched junction nucleotides: 8. CDR3 coding DNA: TGTGCCAGCAGTTACTCTTTGGGACAGGGTGGCGGCAATCAGCCCCAGCATTTT. Encoded protein: CASSYSLGQGGGNQPQHF.

This clonotype was recorded once. A read error may produce the germline difference seen at one junction end. The chain couples TRBV9 to TRBJ2-1; tentative D call: TRBD1 (5 bases). The CDR3 is 17 amino acids. The V gene's germline CDR1 is SGDLS and CDR2 YYNGEE. This chain's CDR3 is CASSPPLSGWAYNEQLF. DNA of the CDR3: TGTGCCAGCAGTCCGCCATTATCAGGGTGGGCCTACAATGAGCAGTTATTC.

The CDR3 protein is CASSPGTSGATYNEQFF. In DNA, the CDR3 is TGTGCCAGCAGCCCCGGGACTAGCGGGGCCACCTACAATGAGCAGTTCTTC. V and J are TRBV5-4 and TRBJ2-1, with 13 bases aligning to TRBD2. The V segment lost 4 bases and the J segment 2 bases; nucleotides outside the gene matches: 6. CDR3 length: 17 amino acids. CDR1 and CDR2 from the germline V gene are SGHNT and YYREEE (reference sequence).

This chain joins TRBV20-1 and TRBJ2-7, with 8 bases fitting TRBD2. Trimming cost V 6 bases and J 9 bases; bases outside gene matches: 22. CDR3 length: 16 amino acids. Per the germline V gene, CDR1 is DFQATT and CDR2 is SNEGSKA (reference sequence). In nucleotides, the CDR3 is TGCAGTGCCGCCCCCGTGATTGGCGGGAGGTCAGGATCGCAGTACTTC. It yields the protein CSAAPVIGGRSGSQYF.

The J gene is TRBJ2-1, the V gene TRBV7-6; no definite D call. The germline V gene encodes CDR1 SGHVS and CDR2 FNYEAQ. The CDR3 has 13 amino acids. V was shortened by 2 bases and J by 6 bases, with 8 bases between the two germline ends. The CDR3 nucleotides are TGTGCCAGCAGCTTATTCGCAGGCAATGAGCAGTTCTTC. This gives the protein CASSLFAGNEQFF.

In its sample, this clonotype was seen a few times. V gene TRBV5-1 combines with J gene TRBJ2-2; tentative D call: TRBD2 (6 bases). CDR3 length: 15 residues. V shed 3 bases and J shed 4 bases, with 13 bases lying between them. From germline, CDR1 is SGHRS and CDR2 YFSETQ. CDR3 in DNA: TGCGCCAGCAGCTCCCCGGGAGTCTCCACCGGGGAGCTGTTTTTT. Encoded protein: CASSSPGVSTGELFF.

The rearrangement links TRBV7-9 to TRBJ2-1; D call uncertain. Germline assignment: CDR1 SEHNR and CDR2 FQNEAQ (reference sequence). This CDR3 contains 13 residues. V shed 4 bases and J shed 0 bases, with 4 bases lying between them. For the CDR3, the DNA is TGTGCCAGCAGCTATGTCTCCTACAATGAGCAGTTCTTC. Amino acid sequence: CASSYVSYNEQFF.

This clonotype appeared a few times. The chain uses TRBV5-1 and TRBJ2-3; TRBD2 agrees at 8 bases. The germline gives CDR1 SGHRS, CDR2 YFSETQ. V shed 4 bases, J shed 4 bases, and the junction held 8 bases outside the gene matches. This CDR3 contains 15 residues. The CDR3 region is CASSDKREWSDTQYF. The CDR3 nucleotides are TGCGCCAGCAGCGATAAGCGGGAGTGGTCAGATACGCAGTATTTT.

The chain employs TRBV3-1 and TRBJ2-3; 15 bases match TRBD2. V dropped 2 bases and J dropped 5; count of bases not matched to a gene: 5. Germline CDR1 and CDR2: LGHDT and YNNKEL (reference sequence). This CDR3 has 17 amino acids. The CDR3 loop is CASSQMGLAGGGDTQYF. The CDR3 DNA sequence: TGTGCCAGCAGCCAAATGGGACTAGCGGGAGGAGGAGATACGCAGTATTTT.

This clonotype has only a few counts. This rearrangement joins TRBV5-4 to TRBJ2-5; a weak D match, TRBD2 (6 bases). Trimming shortened V by 4 bases and J by 3 bases, and 13 bases separated the two germline ends. The CDR3 loop spans 14 amino acids. Germline V gene lookup returns CDR1 SGHNT and CDR2 YYREEE (reference sequence). CDR3: CASSAGTEKETQYF. CDR3 sequence (DNA): TGTGCCAGCAGCGCGGGGACGGAAAAAGAGACCCAGTACTTC.